Each of the 7 T cell receptor beta chains below was sequenced from the same sample in a study of blood T cell repertoires in COVID-19. Clones were sequenced by immunoSEQ multiplex PCR, and TCRdb holds only the in-frame ones, with some missing. Of some 100,000 clones listed, more than 75% are singletons. The sequenced material came from peripheral blood. The receptors stem from a young man in a cohort sampled during active COVID-19.

The chain links TRBV28 to TRBJ1-6; TRBD1 matches 7 bases. The CDR3 totals 18 residues. Trimming took 1 base from V and 6 from J; bases not matched to a gene: 12. Germline V gene lookup returns CDR1 MDHEN and CDR2 SYDVKM. The CDR3 sequence: CASSLSQGMGSFNSPLHF. In DNA form, the CDR3 reads TGTGCCAGCAGTTTATCACAGGGGATGGGGTCATTTAATTCACCCCTCCACTTT.

This chain links TRBV9 with TRBJ2-2; 7 positions match TRBD1. Germline V gene sequence: CDR1 SGDLS, CDR2 YYNGEE. This CDR3 region has 17 residues. Trimming cost V 0 bases and J 2 bases; bases outside gene matches: 7. The CDR3 region is CASSVATGQKNTGELFF. The DNA of the CDR3 is TGTGCCAGCAGCGTAGCTACGGGACAGAAAAACACCGGGGAGCTGTTTTTT.

The chain employs TRBV5-1 and TRBJ2-3; no firm D call. Germline V lookup: CDR1 SGHRS, CDR2 YFSETQ. The V end lost 0 bases, the J end lost 4 bases, and 15 bases lay between the germline ends. The CDR3 is 16 residues long. CDR3 nucleotides: TGCGCCAGCAGCTTGGCCCTCAGTTCCCCCGCAGATACGCAGTATTTT. Translation gives CASSLALSSPADTQYF.

V is TRBV28 and J is TRBJ2-1; 7 bases map to TRBD2. The length of the CDR3 is 13 residues. The junction had 11 bases not matched to a gene; V was cut back by 3 bases and J by 15 bases. Germline CDR1 reads MDHEN; CDR2 reads SYDVKM. DNA of the CDR3: TGTGCCAGCAGTTTCCTCCTCCGGGAGGACCGGTTCTTC. This codes for CASSFLLREDRFF.

This clone was recorded once. The rearrangement joins TRBV3-1 (or the pseudogene TRBV3-2) to TRBJ2-3; no clear D gene. The length of the CDR3 is 13 residues. Germline V gene data show CDR1 as LGHDT and CDR2 as YNNKEL (reference sequence). V was clipped by 0 bases and J by 5 bases, with 6 bases between them. The CDR3 DNA reads TGTGCCAGCAGCCAAGAGGAGCGAGATACGCAGTATTTT. Residues: CASSQEERDTQYF.

In its sample, this clone was seen once. The V and J genes are TRBV4-1 and TRBJ2-1, with D hard to call. With 1 base removed from V and 13 bases from J, the gap between germline ends came to 14 bases. Germline CDR1 MGHRA, CDR2 YSYEKL. This CDR3 has 13 amino acids. The CDR3 here is CASSQGDLELQFF. For the CDR3, the DNA is TGCGCCAGCAGCCAAGGCGACCTAGAACTACAGTTCTTC.

CDR3 sequence: CASSLGAGQGQETQYF. CDR3 sequence (DNA): TGTGCCAGCAGCTTAGGAGCCGGACAGGGCCAAGAGACCCAGTACTTC. The chain combines TRBV11-3 with TRBJ2-5, with TRBD1 matching over 8 bases. The junction had 5 bases not matched to a gene; V was cut back by 1 base and J by 1 base. This CDR3 region has 16 residues. CDR1 and CDR2 (germline): SGHNT, YENEEA.